Given below is one T cell receptor (beta chain) in context. This table comes from immunoSEQ multiplex PCR, and its TCRdb copy is limited to in-frame clones, with some not included. The table shows 100,000 to 150,000 clones, with approximately 90% occurring only once. The data stem from a study of blood T cell repertoires in COVID-19. The sequencing sample was made of peripheral blood. The TCR originated in a man over 45 with active or convalescent COVID-19.

The CDR3, as DNA: TGTGCCAGTAGTGTTTACGGGAGGGGATCCTACAATGAGCAGTTCTTC. Amino acids: CASSVYGRGSYNEQFF. This chain joins TRBV19 and TRBJ2-1; TRBD2 agrees at 8 bases. Germline CDR1 is LNHDA and CDR2 is SQIVND (reference sequence). The V gene end was trimmed by 5 bases and the J gene end by 1 base; junction bases not matched to a gene: 7. There are 16 residues in the CDR3.